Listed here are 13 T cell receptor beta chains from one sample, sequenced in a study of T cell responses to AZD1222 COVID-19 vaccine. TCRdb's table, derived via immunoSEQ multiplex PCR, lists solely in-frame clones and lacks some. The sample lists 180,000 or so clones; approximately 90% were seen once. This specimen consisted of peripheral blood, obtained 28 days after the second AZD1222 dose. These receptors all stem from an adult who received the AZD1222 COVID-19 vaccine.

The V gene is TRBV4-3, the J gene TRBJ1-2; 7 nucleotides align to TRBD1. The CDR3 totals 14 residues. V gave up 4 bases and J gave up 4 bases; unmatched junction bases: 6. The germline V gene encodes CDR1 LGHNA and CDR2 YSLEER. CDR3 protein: CASSPSRTGYGYTF. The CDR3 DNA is TGCGCCAGCAGCCCAAGTCGGACAGGCTATGGCTACACCTTC.

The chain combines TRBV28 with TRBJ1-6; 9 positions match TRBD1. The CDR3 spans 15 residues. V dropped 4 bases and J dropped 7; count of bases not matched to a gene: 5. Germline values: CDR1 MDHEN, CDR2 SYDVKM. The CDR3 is CASSSPGTGNSPLHF. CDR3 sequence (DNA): TGTGCCAGCAGTTCCCCTGGGACAGGGAATTCACCCCTCCACTTT.

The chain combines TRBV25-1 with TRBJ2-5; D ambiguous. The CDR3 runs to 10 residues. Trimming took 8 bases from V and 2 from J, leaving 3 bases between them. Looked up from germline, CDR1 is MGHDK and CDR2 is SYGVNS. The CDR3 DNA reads TGTGCCAGCGTTCAAGAGACCCAGTACTTC. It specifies CASVQETQYF.

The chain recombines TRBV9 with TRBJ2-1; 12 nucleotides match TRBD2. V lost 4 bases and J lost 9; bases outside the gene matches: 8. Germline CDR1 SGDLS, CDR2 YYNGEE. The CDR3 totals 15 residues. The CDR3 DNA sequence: TGTGCCAGCAGCAGCCGACTAGCGGGAGAGGTTGAGCAGTTCTTC. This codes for CASSSRLAGEVEQFF. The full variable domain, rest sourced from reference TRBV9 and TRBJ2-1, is DSGVTQTPKHLITATGQRVTLRCSPRSGDLSVYWYQQSLDQGLQFLIQYYNGEERAKGNILERFSAQQFPDLHSELNLSSLELGDSALYFCASSSRLAGEVEQFFGPGTRLTVL.

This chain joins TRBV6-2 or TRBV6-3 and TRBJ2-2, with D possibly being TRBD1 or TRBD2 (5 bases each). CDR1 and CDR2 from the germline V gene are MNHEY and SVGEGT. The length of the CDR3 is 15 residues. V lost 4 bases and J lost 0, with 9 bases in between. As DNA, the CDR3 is TGTGCCAGCAGTTGGGGACGCGCGAACACCGGGGAGCTGTTTTTT. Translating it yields CASSWGRANTGELFF.

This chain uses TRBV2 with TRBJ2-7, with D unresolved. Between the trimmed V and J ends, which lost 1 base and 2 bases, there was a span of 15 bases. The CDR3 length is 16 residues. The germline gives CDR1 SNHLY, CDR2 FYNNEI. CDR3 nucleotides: TGTGCCAGCAGTGAAGAAGGCAGTCGCTTTACCTACGAGCAGTACTTC. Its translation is CASSEEGSRFTYEQYF.

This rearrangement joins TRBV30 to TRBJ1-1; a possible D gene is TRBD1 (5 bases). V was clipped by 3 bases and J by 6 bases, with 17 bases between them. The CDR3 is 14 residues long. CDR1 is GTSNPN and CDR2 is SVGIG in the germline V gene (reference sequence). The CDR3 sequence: CAWSGGYMGAEAFF. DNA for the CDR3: TGTGCCTGGAGCGGGGGGTACATGGGGGCTGAAGCTTTCTTT.

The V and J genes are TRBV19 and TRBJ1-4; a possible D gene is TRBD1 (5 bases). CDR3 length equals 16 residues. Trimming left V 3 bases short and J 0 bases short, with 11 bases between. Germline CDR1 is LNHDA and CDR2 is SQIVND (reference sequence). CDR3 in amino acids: CASSMGRIATNEKLFF. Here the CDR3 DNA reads TGTGCCAGTAGTATGGGGCGTATTGCAACTAATGAAAAACTGTTTTTT.

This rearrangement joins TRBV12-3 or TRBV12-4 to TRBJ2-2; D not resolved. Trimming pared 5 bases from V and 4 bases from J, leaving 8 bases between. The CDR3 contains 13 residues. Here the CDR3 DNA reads TGTGCCAGCAGTCTTCATTCCACCGGGGAGCTGTTTTTT. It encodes CASSLHSTGELFF.

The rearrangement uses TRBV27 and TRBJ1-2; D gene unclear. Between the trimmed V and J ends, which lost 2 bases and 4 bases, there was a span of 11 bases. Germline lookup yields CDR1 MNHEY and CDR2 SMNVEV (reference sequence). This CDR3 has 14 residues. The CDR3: CASSLVGGSYGYTF. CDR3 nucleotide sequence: TGTGCCAGCAGTTTAGTGGGAGGATCCTATGGCTACACCTTC.

The CDR3 region has the DNA TGTGCCAGCAGGGGGACAGGGACGAGTTCACCCCTCCACTTT. It codes for CASRGTGTSSPLHF. The chain employs TRBV9 and TRBJ1-6; 9 positions agree with TRBD1. In germline, CDR1 is SGDLS, CDR2 YYNGEE. The CDR3 has 14 residues. J was trimmed by 9 bases and V by 5 bases; bases with no gene match: 6.

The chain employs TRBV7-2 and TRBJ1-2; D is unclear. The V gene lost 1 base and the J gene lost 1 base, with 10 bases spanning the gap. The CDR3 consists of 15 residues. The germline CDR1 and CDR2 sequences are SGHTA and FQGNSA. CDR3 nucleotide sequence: TGTGCCAGCAGCTTAGAGTACAGCCATAACTATGGCTACACCTTC. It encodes CASSLEYSHNYGYTF.

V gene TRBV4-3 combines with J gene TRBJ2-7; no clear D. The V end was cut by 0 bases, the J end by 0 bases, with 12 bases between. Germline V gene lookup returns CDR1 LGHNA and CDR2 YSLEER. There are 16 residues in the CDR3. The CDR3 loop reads CASSQDHSLSSYEQYF. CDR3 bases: TGCGCCAGCAGCCAAGATCATAGCCTATCCTCCTACGAGCAGTACTTC.